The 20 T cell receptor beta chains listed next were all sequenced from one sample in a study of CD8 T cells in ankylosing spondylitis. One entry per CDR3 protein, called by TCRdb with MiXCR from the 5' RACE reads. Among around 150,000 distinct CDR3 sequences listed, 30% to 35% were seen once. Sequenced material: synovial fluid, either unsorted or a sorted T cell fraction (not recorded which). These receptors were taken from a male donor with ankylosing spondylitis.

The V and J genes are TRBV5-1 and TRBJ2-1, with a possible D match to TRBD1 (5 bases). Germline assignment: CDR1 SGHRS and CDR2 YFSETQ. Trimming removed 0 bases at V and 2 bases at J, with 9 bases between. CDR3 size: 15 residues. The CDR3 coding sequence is TGCGCCAGCAGCTTGGAGGGGTCAGCCTACAATGAGCAGTTCTTC. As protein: CASSLEGSAYNEQFF.

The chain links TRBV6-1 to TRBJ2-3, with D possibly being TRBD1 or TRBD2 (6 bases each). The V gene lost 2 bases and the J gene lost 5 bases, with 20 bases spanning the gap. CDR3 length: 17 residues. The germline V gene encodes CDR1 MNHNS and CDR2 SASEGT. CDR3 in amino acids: CASSEPHLRGRQDTQYF. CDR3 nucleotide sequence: TGTGCCAGCAGTGAACCCCACCTTCGGGGGCGACAAGATACGCAGTATTTT.

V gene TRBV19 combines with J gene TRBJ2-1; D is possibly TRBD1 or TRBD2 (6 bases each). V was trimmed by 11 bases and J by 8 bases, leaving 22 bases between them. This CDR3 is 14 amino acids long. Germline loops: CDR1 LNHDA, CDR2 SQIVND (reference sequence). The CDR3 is CAVSRPGALDEQFF. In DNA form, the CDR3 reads TGTGCCGTTTCCCGTCCGGGGGCCTTGGATGAGCAGTTCTTC.

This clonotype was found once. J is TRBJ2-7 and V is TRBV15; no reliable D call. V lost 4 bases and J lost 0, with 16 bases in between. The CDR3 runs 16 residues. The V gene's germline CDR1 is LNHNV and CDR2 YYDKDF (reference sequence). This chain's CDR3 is CATSKEVPDSSYEQYF. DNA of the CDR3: TGTGCCACCAGCAAAGAGGTACCAGATAGCTCCTACGAGCAGTACTTC.

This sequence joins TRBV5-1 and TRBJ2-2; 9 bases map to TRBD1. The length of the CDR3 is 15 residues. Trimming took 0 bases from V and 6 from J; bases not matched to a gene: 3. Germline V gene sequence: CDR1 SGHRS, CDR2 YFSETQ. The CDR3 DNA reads TGCGCCAGCAGCTTGGTCGGACAGGGGTCCGGGGAGCTGTTTTTT. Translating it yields CASSLVGQGSGELFF.

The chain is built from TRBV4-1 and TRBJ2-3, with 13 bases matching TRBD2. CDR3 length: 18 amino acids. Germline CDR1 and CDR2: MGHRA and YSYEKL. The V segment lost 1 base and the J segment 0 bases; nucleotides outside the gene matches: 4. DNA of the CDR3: TGCGCCAGCAGCCAAGGGACTAGCGGGGGAGCTAGCACAGATACGCAGTATTTT. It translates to CASSQGTSGGASTDTQYF.

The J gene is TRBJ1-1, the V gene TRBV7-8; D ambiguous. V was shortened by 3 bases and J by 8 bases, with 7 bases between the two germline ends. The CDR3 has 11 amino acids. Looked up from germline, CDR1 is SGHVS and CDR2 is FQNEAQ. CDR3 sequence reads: CASSLGSEAFF. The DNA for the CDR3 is TGTGCCAGCAGCTTGGGCAGCGAAGCTTTCTTT.

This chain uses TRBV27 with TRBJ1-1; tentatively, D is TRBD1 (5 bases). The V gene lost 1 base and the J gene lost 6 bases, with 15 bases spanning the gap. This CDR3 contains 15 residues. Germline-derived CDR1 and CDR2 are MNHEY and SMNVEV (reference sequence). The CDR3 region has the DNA TGTGCCAGCAGTTTATTTAATAGAGGGACCTCTGAAGCTTTCTTT. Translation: CASSLFNRGTSEAFF.

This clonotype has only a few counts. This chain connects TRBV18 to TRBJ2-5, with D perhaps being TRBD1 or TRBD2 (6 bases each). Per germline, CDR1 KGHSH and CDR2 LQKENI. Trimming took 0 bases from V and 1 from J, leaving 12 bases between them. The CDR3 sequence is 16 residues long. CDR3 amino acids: CASSPPRGAAQETQYF. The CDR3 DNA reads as TGTGCCAGCTCACCACCGAGGGGGGCAGCCCAAGAGACCCAGTACTTC.

CDR3 nucleotide sequence: TGCGCCAGCAGCCAAAAAGGGACAGGGGGACTCTCTGGAAACACCATATATTTT. Protein sequence: CASSQKGTGGLSGNTIYF. This chain joins TRBV4-1 and TRBJ1-3, with 11 bases fitting TRBD1. V was clipped by 2 bases and J by 0 bases; unmatched bases: 6. Per germline, CDR1 MGHRA and CDR2 YSYEKL. The CDR3 contains 18 residues.

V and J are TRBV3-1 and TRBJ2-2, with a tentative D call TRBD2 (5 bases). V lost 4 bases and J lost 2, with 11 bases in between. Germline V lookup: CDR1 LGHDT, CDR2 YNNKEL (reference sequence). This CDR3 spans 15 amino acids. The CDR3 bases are TGTGCCAGCAGCCGGCGGGCCCTTAACACCGGGGAGCTGTTTTTT. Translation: CASSRRALNTGELFF. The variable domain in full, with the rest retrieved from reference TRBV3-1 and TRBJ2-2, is DTAVSQTPKYLVTQMGNDKSIKCEQNLGHDTMYWYKQDSKKFLKIMFSYNNKELIINETVPNRFSPKSPDKAHLNLHINSLELGDSAVYFCASSRRALNTGELFFGEGSRLTVL.

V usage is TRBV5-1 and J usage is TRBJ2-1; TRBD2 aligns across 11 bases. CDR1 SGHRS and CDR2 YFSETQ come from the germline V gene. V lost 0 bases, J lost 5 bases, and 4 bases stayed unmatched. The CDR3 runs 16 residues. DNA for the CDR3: TGCGCCAGCAGCTTGGCCCGTAGCGGGGGGGACAATGAGCAGTTCTTC. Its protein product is CASSLARSGGDNEQFF.

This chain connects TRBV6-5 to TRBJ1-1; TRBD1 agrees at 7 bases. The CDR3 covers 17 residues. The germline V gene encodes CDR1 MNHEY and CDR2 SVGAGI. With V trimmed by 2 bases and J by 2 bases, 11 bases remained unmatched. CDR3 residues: CASSYDRDHSRNTEAFF. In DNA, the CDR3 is TGTGCCAGCAGTTACGACAGGGACCACAGTAGAAACACTGAAGCTTTCTTT.

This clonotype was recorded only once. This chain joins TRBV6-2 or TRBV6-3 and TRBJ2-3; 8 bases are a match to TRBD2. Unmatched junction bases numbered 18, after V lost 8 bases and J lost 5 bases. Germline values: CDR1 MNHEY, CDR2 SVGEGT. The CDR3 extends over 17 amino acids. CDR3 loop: CASFRRAGGPGQDTQYF. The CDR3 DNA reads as TGTGCCAGCTTTCGGAGGGCGGGAGGCCCTGGACAAGATACGCAGTATTTT.

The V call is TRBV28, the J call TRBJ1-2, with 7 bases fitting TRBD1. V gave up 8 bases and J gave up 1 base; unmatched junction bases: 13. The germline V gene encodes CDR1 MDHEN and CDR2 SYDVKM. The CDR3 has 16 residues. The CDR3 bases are TGTGCCAGCTTCTCAGGGGGGGTCACCGATAACTATGGCTACACCTTC. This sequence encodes CASFSGGVTDNYGYTF.

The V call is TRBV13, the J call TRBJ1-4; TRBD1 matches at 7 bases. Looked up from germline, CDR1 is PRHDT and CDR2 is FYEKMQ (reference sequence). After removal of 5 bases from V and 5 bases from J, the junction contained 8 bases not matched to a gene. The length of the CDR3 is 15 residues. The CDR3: CASSRGGRTNEKLFF. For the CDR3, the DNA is TGTGCCAGCAGCCGAGGGGGCCGAACCAATGAAAAACTGTTTTTT.

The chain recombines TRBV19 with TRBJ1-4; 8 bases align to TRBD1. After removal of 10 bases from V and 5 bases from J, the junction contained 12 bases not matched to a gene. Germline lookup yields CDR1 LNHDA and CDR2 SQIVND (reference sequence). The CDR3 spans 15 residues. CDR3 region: CATGTPTGANEKLFF. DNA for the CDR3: TGTGCCACCGGGACCCCGACAGGGGCGAATGAAAAACTGTTTTTT. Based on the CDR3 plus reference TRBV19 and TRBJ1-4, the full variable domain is DGGITQSPKYLFRKEGQNVTLSCEQNLNHDAMYWYRQDPGQGLRLIYYSQIVNDFQKGDIAEGYSVSREKKESFPLTVTSAQKNPTAFYLCATGTPTGANEKLFFGSGTQLSVL.

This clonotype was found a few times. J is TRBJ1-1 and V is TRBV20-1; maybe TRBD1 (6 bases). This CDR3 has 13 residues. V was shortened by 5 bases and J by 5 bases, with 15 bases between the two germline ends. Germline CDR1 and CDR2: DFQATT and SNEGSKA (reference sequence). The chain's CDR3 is CSAEGGKGTEAFF. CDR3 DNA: TGCAGTGCTGAAGGGGGAAAGGGTACTGAAGCTTTCTTT.

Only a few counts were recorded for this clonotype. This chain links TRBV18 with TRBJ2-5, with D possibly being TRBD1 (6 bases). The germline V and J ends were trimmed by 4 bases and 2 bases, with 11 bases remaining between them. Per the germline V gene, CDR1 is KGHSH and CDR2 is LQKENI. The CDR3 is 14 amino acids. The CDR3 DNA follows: TGTGCCAGCTCACAAGAGACAGGTCAAGAGACCCAGTACTTC. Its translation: CASSQETGQETQYF.

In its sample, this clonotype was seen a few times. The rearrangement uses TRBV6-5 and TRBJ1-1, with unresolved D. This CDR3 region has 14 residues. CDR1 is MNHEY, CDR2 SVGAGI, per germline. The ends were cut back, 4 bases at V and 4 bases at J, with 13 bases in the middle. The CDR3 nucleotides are TGTGCCAGCAGTTCCCTTCAACGAGGCACTGAAGCTTTCTTT. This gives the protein CASSSLQRGTEAFF.